These 8 T cell receptor beta chains share one sample of origin, sequenced in a study of T cell responses to AZD1222 COVID-19 vaccine. Profiled with immunoSEQ multiplex PCR; TCRdb holds only in-frame clones, not every one. The profile shows roughly 160,000 clones, 80% to 90% of them singletons. The sample was peripheral blood, taken on day 0 of AZD1222 vaccination. The source is an adult in good health.

DNA of the CDR3: TGTGCCAGCAGCTACAAACCCAATGAGCAGTTCTTC. Residues: CASSYKPNEQFF. V and J are TRBV5-4 and TRBJ2-1; D is uncertain. The CDR3 consists of 12 residues. The V gene lost 3 bases and the J gene lost 6 bases, with 7 bases spanning the gap. CDR1 and CDR2 from the germline V gene are SGHNT and YYREEE (reference sequence).

CDR3 protein: CASSLGGTVTNEQFF. Written as DNA, the CDR3 is TGTGCCAGCAGCTTGGGTGGGACAGTTACCAATGAGCAGTTCTTC. The chain joins TRBV5-5 to TRBJ2-1; TRBD1 matches at 7 bases. Germline V gene data show CDR1 as SGHKS and CDR2 as YYEKEE (reference sequence). The V segment lost 0 bases and the J segment 6 bases; nucleotides outside the gene matches: 6. CDR3 length: 15 amino acids.

This clone was detected only once. This chain joins TRBV18 and TRBJ1-5, with TRBD1 identical over 8 bases. J lost 8 bases, V lost 3 bases, and 9 bases had no gene match. There are 15 residues in the CDR3. Germline V gene lookup returns CDR1 KGHSH and CDR2 LQKENI. This chain's CDR3 is CASSPTTGEKEPQHF. The CDR3 DNA reads TGTGCCAGCTCACCGACGACAGGGGAAAAGGAGCCCCAGCATTTT.

V usage is TRBV7-8 and J usage is TRBJ1-2; TRBD1 is a possible D gene (5 bases). CDR1 is SGHVS and CDR2 is FQNEAQ in the germline V gene. CDR3 length: 16 amino acids. V lost 0 bases and J lost 4, with 15 bases in between. In nucleotides, the CDR3 is TGTGCCAGCAGCTTAGCGCGGGGCCCCGGGTCCTATGGCTACACCTTC. Its translation is CASSLARGPGSYGYTF.

The chain recombines TRBV3-1 (or the pseudogene TRBV3-2) with TRBJ2-5; D may be TRBD2 (5 bases). The germline CDR1 and CDR2 sequences are LGHDT and YNNKEL (reference sequence). The CDR3 has 13 residues. V was shortened by 5 bases and J by 9 bases, with 16 bases between the two germline ends. In DNA form, the CDR3 reads TGTGCCAGCAGCTCGGGCGGGTTTCGGCCCCAGTACTTC. Translation: CASSSGGFRPQYF.

The chain is built from TRBV6-5 and TRBJ1-2; D is ambiguous. The CDR3 spans 13 residues. Germline V gene data show CDR1 as MNHEY and CDR2 as SVGAGI. V shed 0 bases and J shed 8 bases, with 10 bases lying between them. CDR3: CASSYSGTLGYTF. The CDR3 DNA sequence: TGTGCCAGCAGTTACTCCGGCACCTTGGGCTACACCTTC.

This clone was picked up one time. V and J are TRBV29-1 and TRBJ2-1; D not certain. V was pared by 3 bases and J by 5 bases, with 11 bases between. Per the germline V gene, CDR1 is SQVTM and CDR2 is ANQGSEA. The CDR3 extends over 13 amino acids. CDR3 residues: CSVDVRKNNEQFF. CDR3 in DNA: TGCAGCGTTGATGTAAGGAAAAACAATGAGCAGTTCTTC.

The gene calls are TRBV19 and TRBJ2-1; D is possibly TRBD2 (6 bases). Germline-derived CDR1 and CDR2 are LNHDA and SQIVND (reference sequence). The CDR3 sequence is 14 residues long. Trimming took 3 bases from V and 5 from J, leaving 11 bases between them. CDR3 sequence (DNA): TGTGCCAGTAGTATTGTAGCGGACCACAATGAGCAGTTCTTC. Translated: CASSIVADHNEQFF.